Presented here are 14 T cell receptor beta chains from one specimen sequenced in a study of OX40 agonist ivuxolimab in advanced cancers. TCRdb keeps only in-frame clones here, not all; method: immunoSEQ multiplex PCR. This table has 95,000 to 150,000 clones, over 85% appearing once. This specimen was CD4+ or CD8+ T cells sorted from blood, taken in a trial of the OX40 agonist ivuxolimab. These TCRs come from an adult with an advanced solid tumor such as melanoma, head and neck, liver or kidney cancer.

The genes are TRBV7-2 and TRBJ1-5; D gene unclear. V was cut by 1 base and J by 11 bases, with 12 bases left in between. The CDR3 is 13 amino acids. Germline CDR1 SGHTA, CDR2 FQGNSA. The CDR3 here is CASSLERRDAQHF. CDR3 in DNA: TGTGCCAGCAGCTTAGAGCGAAGGGATGCCCAGCATTTT.

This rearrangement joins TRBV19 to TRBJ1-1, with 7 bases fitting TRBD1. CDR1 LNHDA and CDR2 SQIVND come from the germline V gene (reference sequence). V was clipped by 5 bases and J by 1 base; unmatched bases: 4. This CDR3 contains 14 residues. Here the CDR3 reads CASSVGQRNTEAFF. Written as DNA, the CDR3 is TGTGCCAGTAGTGTGGGACAGAGGAACACTGAAGCTTTCTTT.

The CDR3 region is CASSVAPDNSPLHF. DNA of the CDR3: TGTGCCAGCAGCGTAGCCCCAGATAATTCACCCCTCCACTTT. This sequence joins TRBV9 and TRBJ1-6, with D unresolved. The CDR3 runs to 14 residues. Trimming pared 0 bases from V and 5 bases from J, leaving 6 bases between. The V gene's germline CDR1 is SGDLS and CDR2 YYNGEE. Full variable domain (remainder filled in from reference TRBV9 and TRBJ1-6): DSGVTQTPKHLITATGQRVTLRCSPRSGDLSVYWYQQSLDQGLQFLIQYYNGEERAKGNILERFSAQQFPDLHSELNLSSLELGDSALYFCASSVAPDNSPLHFGNGTRLTVT.

DNA for the CDR3: TGTGCCAGCAGTGAGGGGACAGTCAACACTGAAGCTTTCTTT. This encodes CASSEGTVNTEAFF. The chain recombines TRBV2 with TRBJ1-1; 7 bases are shared with TRBD1. Trimming took 3 bases from V and 2 from J; bases not matched to a gene: 3. Germline V gives CDR1 SNHLY, CDR2 FYNNEI. The CDR3 totals 14 residues.

Here the CDR3 reads CASSLARTTNTEAFF. CDR3 in DNA: TGTGCCAGCAGCTTAGCTCGAACAACGAACACTGAAGCTTTCTTT. This rearrangement joins TRBV7-9 to TRBJ1-1; no reliable D call. With 0 bases removed from V and 1 base from J, the gap between germline ends came to 9 bases. Germline loops: CDR1 SEHNR, CDR2 FQNEAQ (reference sequence). This CDR3 spans 15 amino acids.

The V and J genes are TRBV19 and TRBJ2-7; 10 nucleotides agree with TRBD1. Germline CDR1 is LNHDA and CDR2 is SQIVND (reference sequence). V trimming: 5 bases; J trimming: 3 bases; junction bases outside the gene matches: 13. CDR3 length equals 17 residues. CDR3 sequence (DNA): TGTGCCAGTAGTCGGAGACAGGGGGCCTCTGAGGTCTACGAGCAGTACTTC. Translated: CASSRRQGASEVYEQYF.

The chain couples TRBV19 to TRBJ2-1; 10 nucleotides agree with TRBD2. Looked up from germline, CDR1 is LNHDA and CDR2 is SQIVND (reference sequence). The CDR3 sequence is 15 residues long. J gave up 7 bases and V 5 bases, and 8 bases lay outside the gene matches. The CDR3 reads CASSRWTSGVNEQFF. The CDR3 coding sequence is TGTGCCAGTAGTCGATGGACTAGCGGAGTGAATGAGCAGTTCTTC.

The CDR3 bases are TGTGCCAGCAGTTTTGCAGGGACTGGAAACACCATATATTTT. Translated: CASSFAGTGNTIYF. The chain links TRBV28 to TRBJ1-3, with TRBD1 as a possible D gene (5 bases). V lost 3 bases, J lost 2 bases, and 8 bases lay in between. This CDR3 contains 14 residues. Germline V gives CDR1 MDHEN, CDR2 SYDVKM.

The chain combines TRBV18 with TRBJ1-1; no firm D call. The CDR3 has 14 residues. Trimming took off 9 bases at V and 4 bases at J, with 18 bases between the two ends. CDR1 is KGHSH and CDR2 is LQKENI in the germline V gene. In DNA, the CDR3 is TGTGCCAGTGCCGAGGGAAAGGGAGTCACTGAAGCTTTCTTT. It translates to CASAEGKGVTEAFF. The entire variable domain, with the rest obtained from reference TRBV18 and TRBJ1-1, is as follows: NAGVMQNPRHLVRRRGQEARLRCSPMKGHSHVYWYRQLPEEGLKFMVYLQKENIIDESGMPKERFSAEFPKEGPSILRIQQVVRGDSAAYFCASAEGKGVTEAFFGQGTRLTVV.

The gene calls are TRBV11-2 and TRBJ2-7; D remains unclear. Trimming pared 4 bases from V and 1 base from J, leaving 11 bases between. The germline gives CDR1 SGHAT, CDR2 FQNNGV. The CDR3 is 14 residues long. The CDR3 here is CASSWLDTSYEQYF. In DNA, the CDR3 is TGTGCCAGCAGCTGGCTTGACACTTCCTACGAGCAGTACTTC.

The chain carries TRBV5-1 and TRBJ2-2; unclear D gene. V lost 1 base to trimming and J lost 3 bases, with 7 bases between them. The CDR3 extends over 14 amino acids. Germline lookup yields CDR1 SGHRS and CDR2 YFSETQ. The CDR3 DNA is TGCGCCAGCAGCTTGATGGTTGACACCGGGGAGCTGTTTTTT. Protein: CASSLMVDTGELFF.

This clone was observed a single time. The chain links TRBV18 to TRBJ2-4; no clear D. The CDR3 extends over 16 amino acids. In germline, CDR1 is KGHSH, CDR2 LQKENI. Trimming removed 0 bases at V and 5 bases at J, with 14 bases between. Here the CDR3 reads CASSPPGEGSQNIQYF. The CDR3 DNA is TGTGCCAGCTCACCACCAGGAGAAGGGTCCCAAAACATTCAGTACTTC.

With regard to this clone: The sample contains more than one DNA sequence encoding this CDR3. CDR3 nucleotides: TGTGCCAGCAGTCCCGGGGGTGGGGGTGGCAGCTATGGCTACACCTTC. Protein product: CASSPGGGGGSYGYTF. The rearrangement joins TRBV2 to TRBJ1-2, with a possible D match to TRBD1 (5 bases). Between the trimmed V and J ends, which lost 5 bases and 4 bases, there was a span of 20 bases. The germline V gene encodes CDR1 SNHLY and CDR2 FYNNEI. The CDR3 runs to 16 residues.

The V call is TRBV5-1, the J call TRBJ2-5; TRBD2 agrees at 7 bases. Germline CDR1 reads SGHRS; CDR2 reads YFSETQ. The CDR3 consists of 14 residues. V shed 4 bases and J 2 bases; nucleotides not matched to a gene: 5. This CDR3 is CASSVGGYQETQYF. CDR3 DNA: TGCGCCAGCAGCGTGGGGGGGTATCAAGAGACCCAGTACTTC.